The 9 T cell receptor beta chains given below trace back to one sample, sequenced in a study of blood T cell repertoires in COVID-19. Here immunoSEQ multiplex PCR was the method, and the copy in TCRdb shows in-frame clones only, minus some. This table has some 270,000 clones, about four fifths appearing once. Sequencing input: PBMCs or T cells enriched from blood (not recorded which). All receptors come from a man aged 45-60 years who had recovered from COVID-19.

The chain recombines TRBV21-1 with TRBJ1-4. TRBV21-1 is a known pseudogene. The CDR3 loop spans 13 amino acids. The CDR3 sequence: CASSPQRNEKLFF. The DNA for the CDR3 is TGTGCCAGCAGCCCCCAGCGGAATGAAAAACTGTTTTTT.

The CDR3 spells CASSRQTQETQYF. DNA of the CDR3: TGCGCCAGCAGCCGACAGACCCAAGAGACCCAGTACTTC. The chain combines TRBV5-1 with TRBJ2-5, with TRBD1 as a possible D gene (5 bases). The CDR3 totals 13 residues. CDR1 and CDR2 from the germline V gene are SGHRS and YFSETQ. V was shortened by 4 bases and J by 1 base, with 8 bases between the two germline ends.

The chain is built from TRBV14 and TRBJ2-4; D may be TRBD2 (7 bases). The V and J ends lost 0 bases and 1 base respectively, with 16 bases between them. From germline, CDR1 is SGHDN and CDR2 FVKESK. The CDR3 consists of 18 residues. In DNA form, the CDR3 reads TGTGCCAGCAGCCAAGACGGGTTGGGGGGGGCGGCCAAAAACATTCAGTACTTC. Protein sequence: CASSQDGLGGAAKNIQYF.

The rearrangement links TRBV5-1 to TRBJ2-1, with TRBD2 matching over 7 bases. Germline CDR1 is SGHRS and CDR2 is YFSETQ. The junction had 8 bases not matched to a gene; V was cut back by 4 bases and J by 7 bases. The CDR3 consists of 14 residues. CDR3: CASSPGGRVNEQFF. The CDR3 bases are TGCGCCAGCAGCCCGGGTGGGAGGGTGAATGAGCAGTTCTTC.

This clone was detected only a few times. The gene calls are TRBV5-4 and TRBJ2-4; TRBD2 agrees at 9 bases. V lost 4 bases and J lost 9; bases outside the gene matches: 11. The V gene's germline CDR1 is SGHNT and CDR2 YYREEE (reference sequence). The CDR3 totals 15 residues. The CDR3 spells CASSVPLAGLGIQYF. The DNA for the CDR3 is TGTGCCAGCAGCGTCCCACTAGCGGGTTTAGGCATTCAGTACTTC.

The gene calls are TRBV2 and TRBJ2-7, with D perhaps TRBD1 (6 bases). Per the germline V gene, CDR1 is SNHLY and CDR2 is FYNNEI. Trimming left V 6 bases short and J 3 bases short, with 12 bases between. The CDR3 contains 13 residues. CDR3: CASSNGQRYEQYF. CDR3 nucleotides: TGTGCCAGCAGCAACGGACAGCGCTACGAGCAGTACTTC. Filled out from reference TRBV2 and TRBJ2-7, the complete variable domain reads EPEVTQTPSHQVTQMGQEVILRCVPISNHLYFYWYRQILGQKVEFLVSFYNNEISEKSEIFDDQFSVERPDGSNFTLKIRSTKLEDSAMYFCASSNGQRYEQYFGPGTRLTVT.

J is TRBJ2-1 and V is TRBV6-2 or TRBV6-3; 8 bases match TRBD1. The germline V gene has CDR1 MNHEY and CDR2 SVGEGT. J gave up 8 bases and V 2 bases, and 8 bases lay outside the gene matches. CDR3 length equals 15 residues. As DNA, the CDR3 is TGTGCCAGCAGTTACGCCAGGGGGCTTGGGGATGAGCAGTTCTTC. Encoded protein: CASSYARGLGDEQFF.

The rearrangement joins TRBV18 to TRBJ2-7; perhaps TRBD1 as D (5 bases). The ends were cut back, 4 bases at V and 3 bases at J, with 7 bases in the middle. The CDR3 has 12 amino acids. From germline, CDR1 is KGHSH and CDR2 LQKENI. CDR3 sequence reads: CASSLQGYEQYF. Written as DNA, the CDR3 is TGTGCCAGCTCACTCCAGGGCTACGAGCAGTACTTC.

This clone appeared a few times. V usage is TRBV3-1 (or the pseudogene TRBV3-2) and J usage is TRBJ2-3; D is possibly TRBD2 (7 bases). The CDR3 sequence is 18 residues long. Germline V CDR1 and CDR2: LGHDT, YNNKEL (reference sequence). V gave up 3 bases and J gave up 5 bases, with 24 bases separating them. In nucleotides, the CDR3 is TGTGCCAGCAGCCATATGGCGAGGGGGGGGAGGGCCGTAGATACGCAGTATTTT. Translating it yields CASSHMARGGRAVDTQYF.